These T cell receptor beta chains were read from a single sample in a study of blood T cell repertoires in COVID-19. Measured with immunoSEQ multiplex PCR; TCRdb has only the in-frame clones, and not every one. The sample gives 300,000 or so clones, approximately 93% of which show up once; 2.2% is in the top ten. Sequenced material: peripheral blood. These receptors were collected from a woman aged 30 to 39 with COVID-19, enrolled during active disease. The CDR3 runs from the conserved cysteine through the conserved F or W. The D gene is left open where the match is weak. Some rows mark clone size as missing; the rest say once, few, many or name a class of expanded clone.

V: TRBV6-6; J: TRBJ2-2; D: TRBD2; size: once; CDR3: CASRPPGLASGELFF; DNA: TGTGCCAGCAGGCCTCCGGGACTAGCGAGCGGGGAGCTGTTTTTT
V: TRBV19; J: TRBJ1-5; D: -; size: -; CDR3: CASSIVWTLSNQPQHF; DNA: TGTGCCAGTAGTATAGTATGGACACTGAGCAATCAGCCCCAGCATTTT
V: TRBV27; J: TRBJ2-1; D: TRBD2; size: -; CDR3: CASHYGEGLRNEQFF; DNA: TGTGCCAGCCATTATGGGGAGGGCCTAAGGAATGAGCAGTTCTTC
V: TRBV25-1; J: TRBJ1-2; D: TRBD1; size: -; CDR3: CASSLQGFYGYTF; DNA: TGTGCCAGCAGTTTACAGGGGTTTTATGGCTACACCTTC
V: TRBV11-2; J: TRBJ1-2; D: -; size: -; CDR3: CASSPRAGVKGGYTF; DNA: TGTGCCAGCAGCCCCAGGGCAGGGGTGAAGGGTGGCTACACCTTC
V: TRBV2; J: TRBJ1-5; D: -; size: -; CDR3: CASSFLDGQLYSNQPQHF; DNA: TGTGCCAGCAGCTTTTTGGACGGACAACTATATAGCAATCAGCCCCAGCATTTT
V: TRBV12-3/TRBV12-4; J: TRBJ1-4; D: TRBD1; size: -; CDR3: CASTYAGTGTLHF; DNA: TGTGCCAGCACCTACGCCGGGACAGGGACATTACATTTT
V: TRBV7-9; J: TRBJ2-5; D: TRBD1; size: -; CDR3: CASSRTGGDQETQYF; DNA: TGTGCCAGCAGCCGGACAGGGGGGGACCAAGAGACCCAGTACTTC
V: TRBV5-6; J: TRBJ2-1; D: TRBD1; size: -; CDR3: CASSWDRGPEQFF; DNA: TGTGCCAGCAGCTGGGACAGGGGGCCGGAGCAGTTCTTC
V: TRBV15; J: TRBJ1-2; D: TRBD1; size: -; CDR3: CATSSRTTGAVGGYTF; DNA: TGTGCCACCAGCAGCCGAACGACAGGGGCCGTTGGTGGCTACACCTTC
V: TRBV5-6; J: TRBJ1-1; D: -; size: -; CDR3: CASSLAGGARTEAFF; DNA: TGTGCCAGCAGCTTGGCCGGGGGGGCCAGAACTGAAGCTTTCTTT
V: TRBV19; J: TRBJ1-5; D: TRBD1; size: -; CDR3: CASSRTPGGEWPQHF; DNA: TGTGCCAGTAGCCGAACCCCAGGGGGCGAATGGCCCCAGCATTTT
V: TRBV23-1; J: TRBJ1-5; D: -; size: -; CDR3: CASSPPYRPEGDQPQHF; DNA: TGCGCCAGCAGTCCACCATACAGGCCCGAGGGGGACCAGCCCCAGCATTTT
V: TRBV4-1; J: TRBJ1-1; D: -; size: -; CDR3: CASSHLPGGRYEAFF; DNA: TGCGCCAGCAGCCACCTGCCGGGAGGCAGATATGAAGCTTTCTTT
V: TRBV3-1/TRBV3-2; J: TRBJ2-5; D: -; size: -; CDR3: CASSQESIARSRETQYF; DNA: TGTGCCAGCAGCCAAGAAAGTATCGCTAGGAGCAGAGAGACCCAGTACTTC
V: TRBV7-2; J: TRBJ1-6; D: TRBD1; size: -; CDR3: CASSRQGTATNSPLHF; DNA: TGTGCCAGCAGTCGACAGGGAACCGCTACTAATTCACCCCTCCACTTT
V: TRBV9; J: TRBJ1-3; D: TRBD1; size: once; CDR3: CASSTRQGAGNTIYF; DNA: TGTGCCAGCAGCACCCGCCAGGGGGCTGGAAACACCATATATTTT
V: TRBV10-3; J: TRBJ2-7; D: -; size: -; CDR3: CAIREPGLQAGEQYF; DNA: TGTGCCATCAGGGAACCGGGCCTCCAGGCGGGCGAGCAGTACTTC
V: TRBV18; J: TRBJ2-5; D: -; size: once; CDR3: CASSPEYQETQYF; DNA: TGTGCCAGCTCACCAGAGTACCAAGAGACCCAGTACTTC
V: TRBV6-1; J: TRBJ2-1; D: -; size: -; CDR3: CASSEDWGGGAFF; DNA: -
V: TRBV3-1/TRBV3-2; J: TRBJ1-1; D: TRBD1; size: -; CDR3: CASSSRLGQMNTEAFF; DNA: TGTGCCAGCAGCTCACGCCTGGGACAGATGAACACTGAAGCTTTCTTT
V: TRBV5-4; J: TRBJ2-5; D: -; size: -; CDR3: CASSSPAPNWETQYF; DNA: TGTGCCAGCAGCTCCCCCGCCCCGAACTGGGAGACCCAGTACTTC
V: TRBV20-1; J: TRBJ1-4; D: TRBD1; size: -; CDR3: CSASQPGTGVEKLFF; DNA: TGCAGTGCTAGTCAGCCCGGGACAGGGGTGGAAAAACTGTTTTTT
V: TRBV5-6; J: TRBJ1-1; D: -; size: -; CDR3: CASSFRGSNTEAFF; DNA: TGTGCCAGCAGCTTCAGGGGATCGAACACTGAAGCTTTCTTT
V: TRBV7-2; J: TRBJ1-1; D: -; size: few; CDR3: CASSLVVGEAFF; DNA: TGTGCCAGCAGCTTAGTTGTCGGTGAAGCTTTCTTT
V: TRBV27; J: TRBJ1-1; D: TRBD1; size: -; CDR3: CASSFRRDRRANTEAFF; DNA: TGTGCCAGCAGTTTCCGCCGGGACAGGAGGGCTAACACTGAAGCTTTCTTT
V: TRBV30; J: TRBJ1-2; D: -; size: -; CDR3: CAWSITGDNGYTF; DNA: TGTGCCTGGAGTATCACAGGAGATAATGGCTACACCTTC
V: TRBV9; J: TRBJ1-1; D: TRBD1; size: -; CDR3: CASSPHRGGTEAFF; DNA: TGTGCCAGCAGCCCCCACAGGGGGGGCACTGAAGCTTTCTTT